This TCR beta chain was observed in a study of Ad26.COV2.S vaccination and SARS-CoV-2 variants (dated by TCRdb to the early 2020s). In the study overall: Vaccine-arm donors were drawn from COV1001, a multicentre, randomized, double-blind, placebo-controlled phase I-IIa trial of Ad26.COV2.S in healthy adults. Ad26.COV2.S was administered intramuscularly at 5 x 10^10 or 1 x 10^11 viral particles, either as a single shot or as two shots given 56 days apart. TCRbeta repertoire sequencing was used to assess the specificity and breadth of SARS-CoV-2-reactive T cell receptors after Ad26.COV2.S vaccination. The TCR-sequenced set comprised approximately 32 samples: roughly 19 Ad26.COV2.S vaccine recipients, 5 placebo recipients and 8 SARS-CoV-2 convalescent individuals. Participants in the trial were split at random into five groups of five each, receiving low-dose or high-dose Ad26.COV2.S once or twice, or else placebo on both occasions. Investigators did not know the trial group allocation while performing experiments and assessing outcomes. General study outcomes and caveats: The study was not powered to compare responses between vaccine doses or regimens. Vaccine and placebo recipients had comparable non-spike TCR breadth, which fits with the vaccine containing only spike. Spike-specific TCR breadth was higher in Ad26.COV2.S recipients than in placebo recipients (P = 0.0014). The authors noted that the TCR breadth and depth analyses may have underestimated total T cell responses. After vaccination, spike-specific CD8+ and CD4+ T cell responses were reported to show substantial breadth.

TCRbeta CDR3 regions were sequenced with the immunoSEQ Assay. After extraction, genomic DNA underwent amplification by bias-controlled multiplex PCR, followed by high-throughput sequencing. The paper's data handling went like this. To quantify the absolute abundance of every unique TCRbeta CDR3 region, sequences were collapsed and filtered. T cell fraction was estimated by normalization of TCRbeta template counts to usable DNA, with usable DNA being measured through amplification of reference genes present in all nucleated cells. Repertoire TCRs were annotated as SARS-CoV-2-specific by exact matching of V gene, CDR3 amino acid sequence and J gene to a known reactive TCR set. The reference SARS-CoV-2 TCR set was derived from MIRA and filtered for enrichment in COVID-19-positive ImmuneCODE repertoires, a step that removed public or cross-reactive TCRs. Drawing on the MIRA antigens, annotated TCRs were analysed further at the level of specific ORF or position within ORF. Depth was the summed frequency of annotated unique rearrangements, while breadth was defined as annotated unique rearrangements over total unique productive rearrangements. Group comparisons of TCR breadth used two-sided Wilcoxon rank-sum tests. Here the immuneACCESS table is served through TCRdb, limited to in-frame sequences with V and J called. Missing clones are a known gap in these copies; in checked studies unresolved V genes cover under half, and the rest lacks a known reason. V, J and clone size derive from that table, while D and trimming were established from the DNA sequence. In this sample the table shows 350,000 to 450,000 clones, roughly 84% of which occur a single time. Around 3.7% of the sample belongs to the ten largest clones.

The treatment or condition label of this sample denotes: 15 to 20 received Ad26.COV2.S at low or high dose, single or two shots; 5 received placebo; per-sample allocation not given. Repertoires of vaccine and placebo recipients were sequenced from samples collected on day 63 after the first injection. Between 29 July and 7 August 2020, Cohort 1b enrolled about two dozen adults aged 18-55 years at one site in Boston, USA. As a vaccine, Ad26.COV2.S was a replication-incompetent adenovirus type 26 vector that expressed a prefusion-stabilized SARS-CoV-2 spike protein derived from the original Wuhan strain. From the cysteine up to the phenylalanine, the CDR3 has a length of 16 residues. The DNA shown is the 48-base CDR3, in frame from base 1. As encoded in the germline V gene (reference sequence), CDR1 is SEHNR while CDR2 is FQNEAQ. Trimmed from V: 5 bases; trimmed from J: 2 bases; junction bases lacking a gene match: 4.

This clone was counted once. Its antigen specificity is not known. The sample holds no much larger clone one base away, and base qualities are not on file. The chain is made from TRBV7-9 and TRBJ2-3, with 13 bases in between that match TRBD2. The TCR comes from a person aged 18-65 years who received the Ad26.COV2.S COVID-19 vaccine or a placebo. Sequences were derived from peripheral blood, sampled in a trial of Ad26.COV2.S vaccine versus placebo. The CDR3 corresponds to CASSPGLAGDTDTQYF. DNA sequence: TGTGCCAGCAGCCCAGGACTAGCGGGGGACACAGATACGCAGTATTTT.